These 32 T cell receptor beta chains were all obtained from the same sample, sequenced in a study of radiotherapy plus CTLA-4 blockade in lung cancer. Assay used: immunoSEQ multiplex PCR; TCRdb lists only in-frame clones, some missing. The table has 25,000 to 40,000 clones, around 70% seen once; the top ten hold approximately 4.5%. The starting material was peripheral blood, obtained from a patient treated with radiotherapy plus ipilimumab. The receptors derive from a human donor with non-small cell lung cancer whose response to radiotherapy plus ipilimumab could not be evaluated.

The chain is built from TRBV5-8 and TRBJ2-1; the match to TRBD1 covers 12 bases. Germline V CDR1 and CDR2: SGHTS, YDEGEE. CDR3 length equals 17 residues. With V trimmed by 4 bases and J by 7 bases, 12 bases remained unmatched. CDR3 protein: CASSPGDGDRGRNEQFF. The CDR3 coding sequence is TGTGCCAGCAGCCCCGGAGATGGGGACAGGGGGCGGAATGAGCAGTTCTTC.

This clone was counted between two and nine times. The J gene is TRBJ1-2, the V gene TRBV11-2, with D possibly being TRBD1 (6 bases). V lost 5 bases and J 7 bases, leaving 17 bases between the germline ends. The CDR3 length is 14 residues. Germline-derived CDR1 and CDR2 are SGHAT and FQNNGV. This chain's CDR3 is CASSPTGQLIGYTF. In nucleotides, the CDR3 is TGTGCCAGCAGCCCGACGGGACAACTTATTGGCTACACCTTC.

The V gene is TRBV19, the J gene TRBJ2-6; D is possibly TRBD2 (5 bases). Germline lookup yields CDR1 LNHDA and CDR2 SQIVND (reference sequence). This CDR3 spans 16 amino acids. V was clipped by 1 base and J by 3 bases, with 10 bases between them. The CDR3 bases are TGTGCCAGTAGTATAGGAGAAGGGAGTGGGGCCAACGTCCTGACTTTC. It yields the protein CASSIGEGSGANVLTF.

For the CDR3, the DNA is TGTGCCAGCAGGGGGAGTAGCGGGGTGGATGAGCAGTACTTC. It specifies CASRGSSGVDEQYF. The V call is TRBV28, the J call TRBJ2-7; 8 bases fit TRBD2. The CDR3 totals 14 residues. V lost 6 bases and J lost 7; bases outside the gene matches: 11. CDR1 and CDR2 (germline): MDHEN, SYDVKM. The whole variable domain, filled in from reference TRBV28 and TRBJ2-7, reads DVKVTQSSRYLVKRTGEKVFLECVQDMDHENMFWYRQDPGLGLRLIYFSYDVKMKEKGDIPEGYSVSREKKERFSLILESASTNQTSMYLCASRGSSGVDEQYFGPGTRLTVT.

This clone was found a few times. The chain recombines TRBV6-5 with TRBJ2-5, with 10 bases matching TRBD1. There are 12 residues in the CDR3. Germline trimming cut 10 bases from V and 6 bases from J; bases unmatched to any gene: 5. Germline-derived CDR1 and CDR2 are MNHEY and SVGAGI. In DNA form, the CDR3 reads TGTGCCACCAGGACAGGGGGTCAGACCCAGTACTTC. It codes for CATRTGGQTQYF.

The V call is TRBV5-1, the J call TRBJ2-7; 12 nucleotides line up with TRBD2. The V segment lost 4 bases and the J segment 4 bases; nucleotides outside the gene matches: 6. Looked up from germline, CDR1 is SGHRS and CDR2 is YFSETQ. This CDR3 has 15 amino acids. The CDR3, as DNA: TGCGCCAGCAGCCCCGGACTAGCGGGGTCGTACGAGCAGTACTTC. It codes for CASSPGLAGSYEQYF.

The chain has TRBV6-6 and TRBJ2-7, with 7 bases identical to TRBD2. This CDR3 contains 13 residues. Germline V CDR1 and CDR2: MNHNY, SVGAGI (reference sequence). The junction had 12 bases not matched to a gene; V was cut back by 9 bases and J by 7 bases. Written as DNA, the CDR3 is TGTGCCAGTAAGCGGGACCCCCGGGGGGAGCAGTACTTC. This encodes CASKRDPRGEQYF.

This clone was recorded a few times. V is TRBV4-2 and J is TRBJ2-3; 8 bases are a match to TRBD2. CDR1 and CDR2 from the germline V gene are LGHNA and YNFKEQ. This CDR3 comprises 16 residues. The J segment lost 3 bases and the V segment lost 3 bases, leaving 8 bases of the junction unmatched. The CDR3 bases are TGTGCCAGCAGCCAGACGGGACTAGTGGCGACAGATACGCAGTATTTT. This gives the protein CASSQTGLVATDTQYF.

The chain carries TRBV14 and TRBJ2-3; TRBD2 matches at 9 bases. The germline CDR1 and CDR2 sequences are SGHDN and FVKESK. This CDR3 comprises 16 residues. After removal of 3 bases from V and 2 bases from J, the junction contained 6 bases not matched to a gene. The CDR3 protein is CASSHVAGVITDTQYF. The CDR3 DNA is TGTGCCAGCAGCCATGTAGCGGGAGTGATCACAGATACGCAGTATTTT.

This clone has more than one count but fewer than ten. The V gene is TRBV5-1, the J gene TRBJ2-1; 9 bases line up with TRBD2. There are 13 residues in the CDR3. Losses at the gene ends were 3 bases for V and 9 bases for J; bases not matched to a gene: 4. The germline gives CDR1 SGHRS, CDR2 YFSETQ. CDR3 region: CASSWREGLEQFF. CDR3 in DNA: TGCGCCAGCAGCTGGCGGGAGGGACTTGAGCAGTTCTTC.

This clone appeared a few times. The chain has TRBV15 and TRBJ1-2, with D hard to call. The CDR3 is 15 residues long. Between the trimmed V and J ends, which lost 5 bases and 2 bases, there was a span of 15 bases. From germline, CDR1 is LNHNV and CDR2 YYDKDF (reference sequence). The chain's CDR3 is CATSPPGGSNYGYTF. CDR3 DNA sequence: TGTGCCACCAGCCCCCCCGGCGGATCCAACTATGGCTACACCTTC.

In this sample, this clone turned up a few times. This sequence joins TRBV4-3 and TRBJ1-1, with D perhaps TRBD1 (6 bases). CDR3 size: 13 residues. The germline V and J ends were trimmed by 6 bases and 4 bases, with 12 bases remaining between them. Germline CDR1 is LGHNA and CDR2 is YSLEER. The CDR3 coding sequence is TGCGCCAGCAGGCGGGGGGCGAGCACTGAAGCTTTCTTT. Translating it yields CASRRGASTEAFF.

The V gene is TRBV21-1, the J gene TRBJ1-1; TRBD1, the table's D call, was not compared with the DNA. TRBV21-1 represents a pseudogene. The CDR3 extends over 17 amino acids. The CDR3 region has the DNA TGTGCCAGCAGCATTAGGACAGGGGGACTCGGGAAGACTGAAGCTTTCTTT. Encoded protein: CASSIRTGGLGKTEAFF.

The J gene is TRBJ1-6, the V gene TRBV25-1; D may be TRBD1 (5 bases). The CDR3 loop spans 15 amino acids. The V and J ends lost 0 bases and 7 bases respectively, with 10 bases between them. Looked up from germline, CDR1 is MGHDK and CDR2 is SYGVNS. This CDR3 is CASSEYGGRNSPLHF. In DNA, the CDR3 is TGTGCCAGCAGTGAATACGGGGGTCGGAATTCACCCCTCCACTTT.

V and J are TRBV7-7 and TRBJ2-5, with 9 bases matching TRBD1. V gave up 5 bases and J gave up 3 bases; unmatched junction bases: 7. The CDR3 sequence is 15 residues long. Germline-derived CDR1 and CDR2 are SSHAT and FNYEAQ (reference sequence). The CDR3 coding sequence is TGTGCCAGCAGCGAGCGCCGGACAGGGGAAGAGACCCAGTACTTC. As protein: CASSERRTGEETQYF.

The rearrangement uses TRBV28 and TRBJ2-2; 7 bases map to TRBD2. The CDR3 has 15 residues. Germline lookup yields CDR1 MDHEN and CDR2 SYDVKM. The ends lost 2 bases at V and 5 bases at J; junction bases unmatched: 5. CDR3 amino acids: CASSLGGVRTGELFF. Here the CDR3 DNA reads TGTGCCAGCAGTTTAGGGGGGGTCCGAACCGGGGAGCTGTTTTTT.

This clone turned up a few times. The chain's CDR3 is CASSKGLATDTQYF. CDR3 bases: TGTGCCAGCAGTAAGGGACTAGCCACAGATACGCAGTATTTT. The J gene is TRBJ2-3, the V gene TRBV6-5; TRBD2 aligns across 9 bases. The CDR3 is 14 residues long. V dropped 5 bases and J dropped 2; count of bases not matched to a gene: 2. Germline CDR1 and CDR2: MNHEY and SVGAGI.

This chain connects TRBV6-6 to TRBJ2-3; TRBD2 might be the D (5 bases). This CDR3 contains 13 residues. Trimming took off 8 bases at V and 6 bases at J, with 15 bases between the two ends. Germline CDR1 and CDR2: MNHNY and SVGAGI (reference sequence). The CDR3 DNA is TGTGCCAGCGGGAGACTGATTGTCGATACGCAGTATTTT. Its translation is CASGRLIVDTQYF.

The chain is built from TRBV6-5 and TRBJ2-5; tentative D call: TRBD2 (5 bases). The CDR3 covers 15 residues. The germline V and J ends were trimmed by 8 bases and 8 bases, with 24 bases remaining between them. Germline-derived CDR1 and CDR2 are MNHEY and SVGAGI. CDR3 bases: TGTGCCAGCGATAAACTAGACAAAGCAAGAGGAACCCAGTACTTC. Protein product: CASDKLDKARGTQYF.

The J gene is TRBJ2-6, the V gene TRBV6-6; D perhaps matches TRBD1 (5 bases). Per germline, CDR1 MNHNY and CDR2 SVGAGI (reference sequence). This CDR3 has 15 residues. V lost 6 bases, J lost 0 bases, and 9 bases lay in between. CDR3 in DNA: TGTGCCAGCAGAAGGACAAACTCTGGGGCCAACGTCCTGACTTTC. Amino acids: CASRRTNSGANVLTF.

The chain joins TRBV6-1 to TRBJ2-3, with unresolved D. This CDR3 is built from 14 residues. V shed 0 bases and J shed 2 bases, with 6 bases lying between them. Germline CDR1 and CDR2: MNHNS and SASEGT. This chain's CDR3 is CASSEAANTDTQYF. The CDR3 bases are TGTGCCAGCAGTGAAGCGGCCAACACAGATACGCAGTATTTT.

V gene TRBV9 combines with J gene TRBJ2-5, with 7 nucleotides matching TRBD2. The end of the DNA aligns better with TRBJ2-7, so the J call may be wrong. Per the germline V gene, CDR1 is SGDLS and CDR2 is YYNGEE. The CDR3 covers 15 residues. The CDR3 region has the DNA TGTGCCAGCAGCCGTGGGAGCGGGAACTCCTACGAGCAGTACTTC. Translated: CASSRGSGNSYEQYF.

This clone was recorded a few times. V and J are TRBV7-9 and TRBJ2-7, with D tentatively TRBD1 (5 bases). CDR1 SEHNR and CDR2 FQNEAQ come from the germline V gene (reference sequence). The length of the CDR3 is 12 residues. V lost 6 bases to trimming and J lost 3 bases, with 9 bases between them. CDR3 sequence reads: CASSSQGYEQYF. The CDR3 coding sequence is TGTGCCAGCAGTTCCCAGGGCTACGAGCAGTACTTC.

This clone was picked up many times. CDR3 sequence reads: CASSPGQGGYGYTF. CDR3 coding DNA: TGTGCCAGCAGTCCCGGACAGGGTGGCTATGGCTACACCTTC. The gene calls are TRBV6-5 and TRBJ1-2; 8 positions agree with TRBD1. This CDR3 is built from 14 residues. Germline loops: CDR1 MNHEY, CDR2 SVGAGI. J gave up 4 bases and V 5 bases, and 6 bases lay outside the gene matches.

This clone was picked up a small number of times. This chain uses TRBV5-1 with TRBJ2-5; no firm D call. The CDR3 loop spans 15 amino acids. Germline CDR1 reads SGHRS; CDR2 reads YFSETQ. V was shortened by 3 bases and J by 0 bases, with 12 bases between the two germline ends. CDR3 region: CASSSSTVNQETQYF. CDR3 DNA sequence: TGCGCCAGCAGCTCCTCTACAGTAAACCAAGAGACCCAGTACTTC.

The rearrangement joins TRBV19 to TRBJ1-1; 8 positions agree with TRBD1. CDR1 LNHDA and CDR2 SQIVND come from the germline V gene (reference sequence). V shed 3 bases, J shed 4 bases, and the junction held 7 bases outside the gene matches. The CDR3 is 15 amino acids. The CDR3 loop is CASSMATGVATEAFF. The CDR3 nucleotides are TGTGCCAGTAGTATGGCGACAGGGGTGGCCACTGAAGCTTTCTTT.

In its sample, this clone was seen a few times. The chain's CDR3 is CASSQRTGGYEQYF. CDR3 in DNA: TGTGCCAGCAGCCAACGAACAGGGGGCTACGAGCAGTACTTC. J is TRBJ2-5 and V is TRBV7-2, with 8 bases lining up with TRBD1. The J call is doubtful: the DNA matches TRBJ2-7 better. Per germline, CDR1 SGHTA and CDR2 FQGNSA. The CDR3 spans 14 residues.

This clone was counted between two and nine times. The rearrangement links TRBV28 to TRBJ2-2, with 7 bases fitting TRBD2. Per the germline V gene, CDR1 is MDHEN and CDR2 is SYDVKM. J lost 0 bases, V lost 6 bases, and 7 bases had no gene match. The CDR3 has 16 residues. CDR3 loop: CASRTLAATNTGELFF. In nucleotides, the CDR3 is TGTGCCAGCAGAACCCTAGCGGCCACGAACACCGGGGAGCTGTTTTTT.

This chain's CDR3 is CASSLGPFPRENSPLHF. The CDR3 DNA reads as TGCGCCAGCAGCTTGGGGCCTTTTCCCCGGGAAAATTCACCCCTCCACTTT. The J gene is TRBJ1-6, the V gene TRBV5-1, with D unclear. Germline CDR1 SGHRS, CDR2 YFSETQ. The V end lost 0 bases, the J end lost 7 bases, and 17 bases lay between the germline ends. The CDR3 has 17 amino acids.

The chain combines TRBV7-8 with TRBJ2-3; no clear D. The length of the CDR3 is 14 residues. Trimming stripped 5 bases from V and 0 bases from J, with 9 bases between. Looked up from germline, CDR1 is SGHVS and CDR2 is FQNEAQ. The chain's CDR3 is CASSTGPSTDTQYF. CDR3 sequence (DNA): TGTGCCAGCAGCACTGGGCCCAGCACAGATACGCAGTATTTT.

This chain connects TRBV5-1 to TRBJ2-7, with D perhaps TRBD2 (5 bases). V gave up 6 bases and J gave up 6 bases, with 10 bases separating them. CDR1 SGHRS and CDR2 YFSETQ come from the germline V gene. The CDR3 consists of 11 residues. CDR3 DNA sequence: TGCGCCAGCACCGAGGGTCTCGAGCAGTACTTC. Its translation: CASTEGLEQYF.

V usage is TRBV18 and J usage is TRBJ2-7, with D maybe TRBD2 (5 bases). CDR3 length equals 14 residues. Germline V gives CDR1 KGHSH, CDR2 LQKENI. Trimming took off 3 bases at V and 1 base at J, with 10 bases between the two ends. In nucleotides, the CDR3 is TGTGCCAGCTCACCTAGGACGGGATCCTACGAGCAGTACTTC. Translation: CASSPRTGSYEQYF.